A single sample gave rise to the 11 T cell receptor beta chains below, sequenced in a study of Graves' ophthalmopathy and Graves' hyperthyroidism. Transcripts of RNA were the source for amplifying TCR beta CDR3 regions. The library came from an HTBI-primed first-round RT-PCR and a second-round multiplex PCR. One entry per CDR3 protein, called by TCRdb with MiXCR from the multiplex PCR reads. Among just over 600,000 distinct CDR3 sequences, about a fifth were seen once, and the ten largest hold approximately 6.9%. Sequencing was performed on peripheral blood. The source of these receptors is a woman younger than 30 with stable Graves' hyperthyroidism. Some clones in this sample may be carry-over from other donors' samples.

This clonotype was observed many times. As DNA, the CDR3 is TGTGCCAGCAGTTACTCTGGACAGGGGGCCGGAAACACCATATATTTT. Amino acid sequence: CASSYSGQGAGNTIYF. This sequence joins TRBV6-5 and TRBJ1-3; 11 bases line up with TRBD1. The CDR3 is 16 amino acids. The V gene end was trimmed by 0 bases and the J gene end by 4 bases; junction bases not matched to a gene: 2. Per germline, CDR1 MNHEY and CDR2 SVGAGI.

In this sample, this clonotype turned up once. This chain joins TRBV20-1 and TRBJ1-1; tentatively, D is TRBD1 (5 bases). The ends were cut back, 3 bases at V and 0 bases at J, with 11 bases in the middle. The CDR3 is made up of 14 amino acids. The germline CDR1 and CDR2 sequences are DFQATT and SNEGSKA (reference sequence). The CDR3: CSASLGGMNTEAFF. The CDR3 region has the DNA TGCAGTGCTAGTTTGGGGGGAATGAACACTGAAGCTTTCTTT.

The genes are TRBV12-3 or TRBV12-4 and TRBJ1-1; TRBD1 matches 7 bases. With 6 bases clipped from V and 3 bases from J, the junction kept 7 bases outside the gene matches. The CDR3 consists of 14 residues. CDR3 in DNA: TGTGCCAGCAGGGCAGACAGGGACCACACTGAAGCTTTCTTT. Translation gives CASRADRDHTEAFF.

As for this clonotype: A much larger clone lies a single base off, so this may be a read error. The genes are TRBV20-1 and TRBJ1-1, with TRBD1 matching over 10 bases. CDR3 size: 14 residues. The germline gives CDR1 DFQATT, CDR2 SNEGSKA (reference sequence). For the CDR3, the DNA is TGCAGTGATAAACCGGGACAGGGGAACACTGAAACTTTCTTT. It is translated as CSDKPGQGNTETFF.

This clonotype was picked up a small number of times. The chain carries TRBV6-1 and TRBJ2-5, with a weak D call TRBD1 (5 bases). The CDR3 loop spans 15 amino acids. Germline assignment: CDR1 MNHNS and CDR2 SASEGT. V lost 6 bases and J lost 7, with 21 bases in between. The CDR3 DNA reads TGTGCCAGCAGCACCACCCTGGACAAGGTTGGGACCCAGTACTTC. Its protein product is CASSTTLDKVGTQYF.

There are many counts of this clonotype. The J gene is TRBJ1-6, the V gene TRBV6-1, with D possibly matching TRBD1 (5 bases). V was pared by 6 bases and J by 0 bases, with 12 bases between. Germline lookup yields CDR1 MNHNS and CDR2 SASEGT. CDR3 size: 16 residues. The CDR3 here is CASSPQARSYNSPLHF. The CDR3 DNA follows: TGTGCCAGCAGCCCACAGGCCCGCTCCTATAATTCACCCCTCCACTTT.

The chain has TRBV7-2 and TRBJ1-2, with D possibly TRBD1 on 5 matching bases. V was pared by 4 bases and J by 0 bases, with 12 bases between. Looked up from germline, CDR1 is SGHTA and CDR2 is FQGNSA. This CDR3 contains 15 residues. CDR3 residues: CASSYKTASNYGYTF. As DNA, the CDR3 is TGTGCCAGCAGCTACAAGACAGCATCTAACTATGGCTACACCTTC.

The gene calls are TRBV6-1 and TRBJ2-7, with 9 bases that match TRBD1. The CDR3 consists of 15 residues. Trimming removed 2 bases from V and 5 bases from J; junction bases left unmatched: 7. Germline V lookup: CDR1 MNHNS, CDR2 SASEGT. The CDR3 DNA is TGTGCCAGCAGTGAATCCACGGACAGGGGACACGAGCAGTACTTC. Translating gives CASSESTDRGHEQYF.

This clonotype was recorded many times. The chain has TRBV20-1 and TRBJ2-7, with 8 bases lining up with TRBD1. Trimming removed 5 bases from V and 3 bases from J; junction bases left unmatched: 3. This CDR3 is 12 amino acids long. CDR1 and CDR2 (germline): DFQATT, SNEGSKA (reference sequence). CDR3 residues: CSAGGQGYEQYF. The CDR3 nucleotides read TGCAGTGCTGGAGGACAGGGCTACGAGCAGTACTTC.

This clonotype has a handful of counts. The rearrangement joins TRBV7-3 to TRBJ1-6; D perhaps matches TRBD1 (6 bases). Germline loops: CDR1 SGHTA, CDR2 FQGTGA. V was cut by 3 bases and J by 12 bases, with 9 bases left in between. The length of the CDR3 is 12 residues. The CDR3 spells CASSLGQLPLHF. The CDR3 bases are TGTGCCAGCAGCTTGGGACAATTACCCCTCCACTTT.

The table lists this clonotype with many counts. This CDR3 is CSARPQAGASYEQYF. The CDR3 nucleotides read TGCAGTGCTCGCCCACAAGCGGGGGCCTCCTACGAGCAGTACTTC. The chain links TRBV20-1 to TRBJ2-7; 8 positions match TRBD2. CDR3 length: 15 amino acids. Trimming at V came to 5 bases and at J to 0 bases, leaving 9 bases not matched to a gene. Germline V gene data show CDR1 as DFQATT and CDR2 as SNEGSKA (reference sequence).